This section outlines one T cell receptor beta chain sequence together with its context. The data stem from a study of OX40 agonist ivuxolimab in advanced cancers. As for the study in general: Cohort: approximately 83% men, mean age around 55, aged about 20 to 90. Participants could have had prior anti-PD-1, anti-PD-L1 or anti-CTLA-4 therapy, and 40% had some.

Patients were ruled out by autoimmune disease history or systemic immunosuppression. The data were produced by immunoSEQ multiplex PCR, yet TCRdb's version contains in-frame clones alone and is incomplete. Among 41,000 or so clones listed, almost 80% were seen once. From germline, CDR1 is MNHNY and CDR2 SVGAGI (reference sequence). The CDR3 spans 15 residues. The V end was cut by 6 bases, the J end by 6 bases, with 18 bases between. The source was CD4+ or CD8+ T cells sorted from blood, collected in a trial of the OX40 agonist ivuxolimab. This chain connects TRBV6-6 to TRBJ2-1, with a possible D match to TRBD2 (6 bases). The source is an adult with an advanced solid tumor such as melanoma, head and neck, liver or kidney cancer. The CDR3 is CASRPPITSSNEQFF. The CDR3 coding sequence is TGTGCCAGCAGGCCTCCCATTACTAGCTCCAATGAGCAGTTCTTC.